This is a list of T cell receptor beta chains from one sample in a study of T cell responses to AZD1222 COVID-19 vaccine. TCRdb's table, derived via immunoSEQ multiplex PCR, lists solely in-frame clones and lacks some. The repertoire holds 130,000 to 150,000 clones, with 90% as singletons. The source was peripheral blood, collected on day 0 of AZD1222 vaccination. The receptors shown here come from an adult in good health. Each CDR3 is given with its conserved first and last residue. Fields, in order: V gene, J gene, D gene, clone size, CDR3 DNA, CDR3 protein. D genes are given only for firm matches. Size tells how often a clone was seen (once, few, many) or the class of an expanded clone, and some rows leave it out.

TRBV4-1,TRBJ2-2,-,-,TGCGCCAGCAGCCTTGCCGGGACCTATAACACCGGGGAGCTGTTTTTT,CASSLAGTYNTGELFF
TRBV5-1,TRBJ1-6,TRBD1,once,TGCGCCAGCAGCCCGACAGGGGCGCCGGATTCACCCCTCCACTTT,CASSPTGAPDSPLHF
TRBV5-6,TRBJ2-2,-,-,TGTGCCAGCAGCTTAGTGGGCAGCACCGGGGAGCTGTTTTTT,CASSLVGSTGELFF
TRBV7-2,TRBJ1-1,TRBD1,-,TGTGCCAGCAGGCCGACAGGGAGGACTGAAGCTTTCTTT,CASRPTGRTEAFF
TRBV5-1,TRBJ2-1,-,-,TGCGCCAGCAGCTACGGATGGGGTTCGGGAAAATACAATGAGCAGTTCTTC,CASSYGWGSGKYNEQFF
TRBV3-1/TRBV3-2,TRBJ1-5,-,-,TGTGCCAGCGGAAGGGGGACCCGCCAGGATCAGCCCCAGCATTTT,CASGRGTRQDQPQHF
TRBV5-6,TRBJ1-2,-,-,TGTGCCAGCAGTTATCCTACAGGGCCACGGGGAGGCTACACCTTC,CASSYPTGPRGGYTF
TRBV12-3/TRBV12-4,TRBJ1-1,-,-,TGTGCCAGCAGTAAACTGATGAACACTGAAGCTTTCTTT,CASSKLMNTEAFF
TRBV10-3,TRBJ1-2,-,once,TGTGCCATCAGTGAGTCCAGGGCAAACTATGGCTACACCTTC,CAISESRANYGYTF
TRBV19,TRBJ1-1,-,-,TGTGCCAGTAGTTTCCGAGGGGAGGACACTGAAGCTTTCTTT,CASSFRGEDTEAFF
TRBV18,TRBJ2-3,-,-,TGTGCCAGCTCTCTCGACACGGCGGATACGCAGTATTTT,CASSLDTADTQYF
TRBV18,TRBJ1-2,-,-,TGTGCCAGCTCCCCAACGGGGGAGGGCTATGGCTACACCTTC,CASSPTGEGYGYTF
TRBV6-5,TRBJ1-6,TRBD1,-,TGTGCCAGCAGACGAAACAGGGGTTCACCCCTCCACTTT,CASRRNRGSPLHF
TRBV4-3,TRBJ2-3,-,-,TGCGCCAGCAGCCAAGATAGGTCAAATCCCCTATGGGGGCAGGATACGCAGTATTTT,CASSQDRSNPLWGQDTQYF
TRBV3-1/TRBV3-2,TRBJ2-5,TRBD1,-,TGTGCCAGCAGCCAAGCGACTACCGGGGACAGGCTGGAGACCCAGTACTTC,CASSQATTGDRLETQYF
TRBV5-1,TRBJ1-4,TRBD1,-,TGCGCCAGCAGCCCCGGTGACAGGGAGGGTGAAAAACTGTTTTTT,CASSPGDREGEKLFF
TRBV19,TRBJ2-1,-,once,TGTGCCAGTAGTTGGCTAGCGAGCAACAATGAGCAGTTCTTC,CASSWLASNNEQFF
TRBV5-6,TRBJ2-7,-,-,TGTGCCAGCAGCTTGGCGGGGCACCCTCCTAACGAGCAGTACTTC,CASSLAGHPPNEQYF
TRBV5-4,TRBJ2-5,TRBD2,-,TGTGCCAGCAGCTTGTTTTCTAGCGGAGAGACCCAGTACTTC,CASSLFSSGETQYF
TRBV30,TRBJ1-3,-,-,TGTGCCTGGAGCTTCTCCATGGGCTCTGGAAACACCATATATTTT,CAWSFSMGSGNTIYF
TRBV19,TRBJ2-1,TRBD2,-,TGTGCCAGTAGTAAGACTAGCGGGGACTACAATGAGCAGTTCTTC,CASSKTSGDYNEQFF
TRBV5-8,TRBJ1-4,-,-,TGTGCCAGCAGCCGCCCAGGGGTAGTCGAAAAACTGTTTTTT,CASSRPGVVEKLFF
TRBV3-1/TRBV3-2,TRBJ1-6,TRBD1,-,TGTGCCAGTGGACAGGGCCAGAATAATTCACCCCTCCACTTT,CASGQGQNNSPLHF
TRBV13,TRBJ2-3,-,-,TGTGCCAGCAGCTTAGGTCACGGCGCAGATACGCAGTATTTT,CASSLGHGADTQYF
TRBV6-5,TRBJ2-7,TRBD2,once,TGTGCCAGCAGTACCCGTCGCGCGGGAGCCTACGAGCAGTACTTC,CASSTRRAGAYEQYF
TRBV5-1,TRBJ1-6,-,-,TGCGCCAGCAGCTCCCCAGGATCTAATTCACCCCTCCACTTT,CASSSPGSNSPLHF
TRBV15,TRBJ1-4,-,-,TGTGCCACCAGCAGAGATCTCCGAAGTGAAAAACTGTTTTTT,CATSRDLRSEKLFF
TRBV18,TRBJ2-1,TRBD1,-,TGTGCCAGCTCACCCCAAAGGGCACGGGACAGGGGTGACAATGAGCAGTTCTTC,CASSPQRARDRGDNEQFF
TRBV2,TRBJ1-2,-,-,TGTGCCAGCACACGTCCGAGCGTGGGCTACACCTTC,CASTRPSVGYTF
TRBV11-2,TRBJ1-1,-,few,TGTGCCAGCAGCCCGACAGGTGAAGCTTTCTTT,CASSPTGEAFF
TRBV6-1,TRBJ1-4,-,-,TGTGCCAGCAGTGAAGTTAGAGCCTCAACTAATGAAAAACTGTTTTTT,CASSEVRASTNEKLFF
TRBV30,TRBJ2-7,TRBD1,-,TGTGCCTGGAGCCCGGGACAGGGAGGCGACGAGCAGTACTTC,CAWSPGQGGDEQYF
TRBV4-3,TRBJ2-7,-,once,TGCGCCAGCAGCCAAGATAGTGTTGGGGTGGGCCGGTCGAGCCATGAAGTCGAGCAGTACTTC,CASSQDSVGVGRSSHEVEQYF
TRBV19,TRBJ1-5,-,-,TGTGCCAGTAGTATGGGACAACCGAATCAGCCCCAGCATTTT,CASSMGQPNQPQHF
TRBV11-2,TRBJ2-1,TRBD2,-,TGTGCCAGCAGCTCGCAAAGACTAGCGGGAGCCAATGAGCAGTTCTTC,CASSSQRLAGANEQFF
TRBV18,TRBJ2-2,-,once,TGTGCCAGCTCACCGAACACCGGGGAGCTGTTTTTT,CASSPNTGELFF
TRBV2,TRBJ1-2,TRBD1,-,TGTGCCAGTGGCATTACCGGGACAGGGGGCGCGGGTGGCTACACCTTC,CASGITGTGGAGGYTF
TRBV7-7,TRBJ2-3,TRBD2,-,TGTGCCAGCAGGAAGATTACTAGCGGTGGTACCACAGATACGCAGTATTTT,CASRKITSGGTTDTQYF
TRBV3-1/TRBV3-2,TRBJ2-7,-,-,TGTGCCAGCAGCCGCCGGGGAGATTACTACGAGCAGTACTTC,CASSRRGDYYEQYF
TRBV5-1,TRBJ1-1,-,-,TGCGCCAGCAGCGCCGGGACCAACACTGAAGCTTTCTTT,CASSAGTNTEAFF
TRBV6-5,TRBJ1-3,-,-,TGTGCCAGCAGTTTGATTCCAAATCTCTCTGGAAACACCATATATTTT,CASSLIPNLSGNTIYF
TRBV5-5,TRBJ2-7,-,-,TGTGCCAGCAGCTTGCTGGGCGAGCAGTACTTC,CASSLLGEQYF
TRBV9,TRBJ2-3,-,-,TGTGCCAGCAGCGCCTTTGGCGGGAGCACAGATACGCAGTATTTT,CASSAFGGSTDTQYF